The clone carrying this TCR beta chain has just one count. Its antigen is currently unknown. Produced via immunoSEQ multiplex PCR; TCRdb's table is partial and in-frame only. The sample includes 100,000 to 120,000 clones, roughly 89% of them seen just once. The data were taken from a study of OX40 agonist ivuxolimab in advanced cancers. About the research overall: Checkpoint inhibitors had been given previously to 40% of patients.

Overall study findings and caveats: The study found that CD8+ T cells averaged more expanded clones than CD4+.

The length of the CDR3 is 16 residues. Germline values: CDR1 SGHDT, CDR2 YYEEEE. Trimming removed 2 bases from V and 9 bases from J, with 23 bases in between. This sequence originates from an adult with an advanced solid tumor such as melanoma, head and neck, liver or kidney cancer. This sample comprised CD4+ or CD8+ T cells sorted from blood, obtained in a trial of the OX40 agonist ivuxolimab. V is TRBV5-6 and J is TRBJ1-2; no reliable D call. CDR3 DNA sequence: TGTGCCAGCAGCTTAGGGCGGAACTTCCCTTACTTGCGCTACACCTTC. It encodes CASSLGRNFPYLRYTF.